This record concerns one T cell receptor beta chain sequence. What it recognizes is unknown. Positive CCR7 selection of CD45RO-negative cells yielded the naive CD8 cells, and terminally differentiated effector memory CD45RA+ cells were excluded. Each sample came from a Caucasian adult donor living in Nashville, Tennessee. Sequencing was performed with immunoSEQ multiplex PCR; in TCRdb, only in-frame clones are kept and a portion is missing. Among about 820,000 clones listed, 80% to 95% were seen once. The CDR3 sequence is 16 residues long. Germline V lookup: CDR1 MNHEY, CDR2 SMNVEV (reference sequence). V lost 5 bases, J lost 3 bases, and 19 bases lay in between. The data belong to a study of shared clonotypes between healthy human individuals. Study details: CD8 memory received one plate per donor, CD8 naive two, CD4 memory three and CD4 naive three. Study results and limitations: Across a handful of donors, naive CD4 shared roughly 5%, naive CD8 more than 3%, memory CD4 less than 2.5%, memory CD8 about 0.4%.

Sequences were obtained from naive CD8+ T cells sorted from blood. The rearrangement links TRBV27 to TRBJ1-1, with D hard to call. The source is a man in his thirties or forties in good health. The DNA of the CDR3 is TGTGCCAGCAGTCCACCCCCGGGGAGGGTTGACACTGAAGCTTTCTTT. Protein sequence: CASSPPPGRVDTEAFF.